The 26 T cell receptor beta chains below all came from one sample that was sequenced in a study of patients and donors after allogeneic stem cell transplantation. A single record per CDR3 protein comes from TCRdb applying MiXCR to the RT-PCR reads. The data show about 87,000 distinct CDR3 sequences, roughly 4.9% seen once. Sequencing was carried out using blood, either unsorted or a sorted T cell fraction (not recorded which). The source of these receptors is a human donor who was either an allogeneic HSCT recipient or a stem cell or donor lymphocyte infusion donor (not recorded which). It is not recorded whose cells these are; they may come from a transplant donor.

The V and J genes are TRBV5-4 and TRBJ1-6; a weak D match, TRBD1 (5 bases). The V end lost 7 bases, the J end lost 7 bases, and 18 bases lay between the germline ends. Germline V gene data show CDR1 as SGHNT and CDR2 as YYREEE (reference sequence). The CDR3 contains 15 residues. The CDR3 DNA reads as TGTGCCAGCCGGGAGGGGTCCGGCGTCAATTCACCCCTCCACTTT. This gives the protein CASREGSGVNSPLHF.

This clonotype came up many times. V gene TRBV12-3 or TRBV12-4 combines with J gene TRBJ1-2; 7 positions agree with TRBD1. The CDR3 length is 13 residues. Trimming cost V 6 bases and J 2 bases; bases outside gene matches: 3. CDR3: CASSLDRNYGYTF. CDR3 bases: TGTGCCAGCAGCCTGGACAGGAACTATGGCTACACCTTC.

Ten or more counts support this clonotype. This chain joins TRBV20-1 and TRBJ2-1; 10 nucleotides align to TRBD2. Germline V lookup: CDR1 DFQATT, CDR2 SNEGSKA (reference sequence). The V gene end was trimmed by 3 bases and the J gene end by 2 bases; junction bases not matched to a gene: 10. The CDR3 extends over 17 amino acids. This CDR3 reads CSASVSGRAQTYNEQFF. As DNA, the CDR3 is TGCAGTGCTAGCGTAAGCGGGAGGGCACAAACCTACAATGAGCAGTTCTTC.

Ten or more counts support this clonotype. J is TRBJ1-5 and V is TRBV20-1; 9 bases map to TRBD1. Losses at the gene ends were 5 bases for V and 7 bases for J; bases not matched to a gene: 12. The germline CDR1 and CDR2 sequences are DFQATT and SNEGSKA (reference sequence). The CDR3 is 15 residues long. The CDR3 loop is CSAATGGAAGQPQHF. In DNA, the CDR3 is TGCAGTGCTGCAACAGGGGGCGCAGCCGGCCAGCCCCAGCATTTT.

At least ten counts were recorded for this clonotype. The chain carries TRBV3-1 and TRBJ1-3, with D perhaps matching TRBD1 (5 bases). Trimming pared 4 bases from V and 4 bases from J, leaving 14 bases between. The germline gives CDR1 LGHDT, CDR2 YNNKEL (reference sequence). This CDR3 is built from 15 residues. CDR3 sequence: CASSLQGVRGNTIYF. The CDR3 nucleotides are TGTGCCAGCAGCCTTCAGGGAGTGAGAGGAAACACCATATATTTT. Supplemented by reference TRBV3-1 and TRBJ1-3, the full variable domain reads DTAVSQTPKYLVTQMGNDKSIKCEQNLGHDTMYWYKQDSKKFLKIMFSYNNKELIINETVPNRFSPKSPDKAHLNLHINSLELGDSAVYFCASSLQGVRGNTIYFGEGSWLTVV.

This clonotype was counted at least ten times. The chain recombines TRBV15 with TRBJ2-1, with 12 bases that match TRBD2. Losses at the gene ends were 2 bases for V and 12 bases for J; bases not matched to a gene: 5. CDR3 length: 14 residues. CDR1 and CDR2 from the germline V gene are LNHNV and YYDKDF (reference sequence). CDR3 region: CATSRTGTSGPQFF. The CDR3 DNA reads as TGTGCCACCAGCAGAACCGGGACTAGCGGGCCGCAGTTCTTC.

This clonotype was seen a handful of times. V and J are TRBV5-4 and TRBJ2-3; D unresolved. V lost 4 bases and J 4 bases, leaving 10 bases between the germline ends. Germline loops: CDR1 SGHNT, CDR2 YYREEE (reference sequence). The CDR3 totals 13 residues. CDR3 residues: CASSGAGADTQYF. CDR3 in DNA: TGTGCCAGCAGCGGCGCTGGGGCAGATACGCAGTATTTT.

This clonotype showed up many times. The J gene is TRBJ2-7, the V gene TRBV29-1; no reliable D call. This CDR3 comprises 12 residues. Trimming shortened V by 4 bases and J by 2 bases, and 9 bases separated the two germline ends. CDR1 and CDR2 (germline): SQVTM, ANQGSEA. DNA of the CDR3: TGCAGCGTTGTAACGGAGACCTACGAGCAGTACTTC. Its translation is CSVVTETYEQYF.

This clonotype appeared many times. The rearrangement joins TRBV2 to TRBJ1-4; weak D call: TRBD1 (5 bases). Looked up from germline, CDR1 is SNHLY and CDR2 is FYNNEI. The CDR3 consists of 15 residues. Trimming stripped 4 bases from V and 3 bases from J, with 12 bases between. CDR3 residues: CASSGNRSPNEKLFF. The CDR3 coding sequence is TGTGCCAGCAGTGGGAACAGGTCTCCTAATGAAAAACTGTTTTTT.

The genes are TRBV2 and TRBJ2-5, with 12 positions matching TRBD2. Germline V gives CDR1 SNHLY, CDR2 FYNNEI. This CDR3 is built from 13 residues. V trimming: 5 bases; J trimming: 5 bases; junction bases outside the gene matches: 0. CDR3 sequence reads: CASSTSGGETQYF. In nucleotides, the CDR3 is TGTGCCAGCAGTACTAGCGGGGGGGAGACCCAGTACTTC.

This chain joins TRBV7-6 and TRBJ1-5; a weak D match, TRBD1 (6 bases). Germline CDR1 SGHVS, CDR2 FNYEAQ. This CDR3 has 17 residues. The V end lost 4 bases, the J end lost 0 bases, and 16 bases lay between the germline ends. CDR3 region: CASSSREGGYSNQPQHF. The CDR3 nucleotides are TGTGCCAGCAGCTCCCGAGAGGGGGGTTATAGCAATCAGCCCCAGCATTTT.

This clonotype was seen at least ten times. The chain joins TRBV7-9 to TRBJ2-7; possibly TRBD1 for D (6 bases). CDR1 is SEHNR and CDR2 is FQNEAQ in the germline V gene (reference sequence). This CDR3 contains 15 residues. With 5 bases removed from V and 1 base from J, the gap between germline ends came to 15 bases. Here the CDR3 reads CASSPPTGMSYEQYF. The CDR3, as DNA: TGTGCCAGCAGCCCTCCGACAGGAATGTCCTACGAGCAGTACTTC.

In this sample, this clonotype turned up a few times. This chain joins TRBV19 and TRBJ1-5; 8 nucleotides line up with TRBD1. The CDR3 covers 14 residues. Germline lookup yields CDR1 LNHDA and CDR2 SQIVND (reference sequence). V lost 9 bases, J lost 2 bases, and 6 bases stayed unmatched. The CDR3 DNA is TGTGCCAGCCAGGGGGCAAGGGGCAATCAGCCCCAGCATTTT. This codes for CASQGARGNQPQHF.

There are many counts of this clonotype. This chain links TRBV5-1 with TRBJ1-1, with D unclear. V was trimmed by 4 bases and J by 0 bases, leaving 7 bases between them. The V gene's germline CDR1 is SGHRS and CDR2 YFSETQ. The CDR3 length is 13 residues. The CDR3 DNA sequence: TGCGCCAGCAGCGGAGAGATGAACACTGAAGCTTTCTTT. Its protein product is CASSGEMNTEAFF. Looking up the rest from reference TRBV5-1 and TRBJ1-1 gives the full variable domain: KAGVTQTPRYLIKTRGQQVTLSCSPISGHRSVSWYQQTPGQGLQFLFEYFSETQRNKGNFPGRFSGRQFSNSRSEMNVSTLELGDSALYLCASSGEMNTEAFFGQGTRLTVV.

This clonotype came up many times. The rearrangement joins TRBV15 to TRBJ1-1; D ambiguous. Looked up from germline, CDR1 is LNHNV and CDR2 is YYDKDF (reference sequence). CDR3 length equals 16 residues. Trimming stripped 0 bases from V and 1 base from J, with 12 bases between. The CDR3 nucleotides are TGTGCCACCAGCAGAGATTTGGGCCGGGGGAACACTGAAGCTTTCTTT. Protein sequence: CATSRDLGRGNTEAFF. Combining the CDR3 with reference TRBV15 and TRBJ1-1 gives the whole variable domain DAMVIQNPRYQVTQFGKPVTLSCSQTLNHNVMYWYQQKSSQAPKLLFHYYDKDFNNEADTPDNFQSRRPNTSFCFLDIRSPGLGDTAMYLCATSRDLGRGNTEAFFGQGTRLTVV.

By share of the sample, this clonotype is medium-sized. One end of the junction varies from germline; a read error may be responsible. This chain connects TRBV27 to TRBJ2-4; D is unresolved. Germline values: CDR1 MNHEY, CDR2 SMNVEV (reference sequence). This CDR3 region has 15 residues. The CDR3 nucleotides are TGTGCCAGCAGCTCTGCCGGCGGAGCCCAAAACATTCAGTACTTC. It specifies CASSSAGGAQNIQYF.

This clonotype was detected ten times or more. This chain links TRBV28 with TRBJ2-7; TRBD1 agrees at 10 bases. Looked up from germline, CDR1 is MDHEN and CDR2 is SYDVKM. There are 14 residues in the CDR3. V dropped 4 bases and J dropped 9; count of bases not matched to a gene: 9. The CDR3 reads CASSSTGGSVGQYF. The CDR3 nucleotides read TGTGCCAGCAGTTCGACAGGGGGCTCGGTTGGGCAGTACTTC.

This clonotype was counted only a few times. This sequence joins TRBV28 and TRBJ2-3; 8 bases agree with TRBD2. In germline, CDR1 is MDHEN, CDR2 SYDVKM. J lost 6 bases, V lost 10 bases, and 12 bases had no gene match. CDR3 length: 14 residues. This chain's CDR3 is CATKRGTLGDTQYF. CDR3 bases: TGTGCCACAAAGCGGGGGACCTTGGGGGATACGCAGTATTTT.

This clonotype appeared many times. The CDR3 region is CSVPRHSGNTIYF. The CDR3 DNA reads TGCAGTGTCCCGCGCCACTCTGGAAACACCATATATTTT. The chain links TRBV20-1 to TRBJ1-3; D call uncertain. Germline V gene data show CDR1 as DFQATT and CDR2 as SNEGSKA (reference sequence). Trimming removed 7 bases at V and 0 bases at J, with 10 bases between. This CDR3 is 13 amino acids long.

This clonotype was detected many times. The chain employs TRBV12-5 and TRBJ2-5; TRBD1 aligns across 7 bases. The germline gives CDR1 LGHNT, CDR2 FRNRAP. The V segment lost 6 bases and the J segment 2 bases; nucleotides outside the gene matches: 9. The CDR3 sequence is 15 residues long. CDR3 bases: TGTGCTAGTGGCCCCGGGACAGCCTCTCAAGAGACCCAGTACTTC. This encodes CASGPGTASQETQYF. The complete variable domain, with remaining parts taken from reference TRBV12-5 and TRBJ2-5, reads DARVTQTPRHKVTEMGQEVTMRCQPILGHNTVFWYRQTMMQGLELLAYFRNRAPLDDSGMPKDRFSAEMPDATLATLKIQPSEPRDSAVYFCASGPGTASQETQYFGPGTRLLVL.

This clonotype was observed many times. The CDR3, as DNA: TGTGCCAGCAGCATACTAGCGGGGTCCACCTACGAGCAGTACTTC. Translated, it gives CASSILAGSTYEQYF. The rearrangement links TRBV7-2 to TRBJ2-7; 10 bases line up with TRBD2. Trimming took 5 bases from V and 2 from J; bases not matched to a gene: 6. Germline V lookup: CDR1 SGHTA, CDR2 FQGNSA. The CDR3 runs to 15 residues. Drawing the rest from reference TRBV7-2 and TRBJ2-7, the complete variable domain is GAGVSQSPSNKVTEKGKDVELRCDPISGHTALYWYRQSLGQGLEFLIYFQGNSAPDKSGLPSDRFSAERTGGSVSTLTIQRTQQEDSAVYLCASSILAGSTYEQYFGPGTRLTVT.

This sequence joins TRBV25-1 and TRBJ2-7; D possibly corresponds to TRBD1 (6 bases). The ends were cut back, 3 bases at V and 1 base at J, with 13 bases in the middle. The CDR3 sequence is 15 residues long. Per germline, CDR1 MGHDK and CDR2 SYGVNS. Here the CDR3 DNA reads TGTGCCAGCAGTGACCAGAGGACAGCTTCCTACGAGCAGTACTTC. It specifies CASSDQRTASYEQYF.

This clonotype was detected many times. The J gene is TRBJ2-7, the V gene TRBV29-1, with TRBD1 identical over 7 bases. This CDR3 contains 11 residues. The germline V gene encodes CDR1 SQVTM and CDR2 ANQGSEA. Trimming removed 5 bases from V and 5 bases from J; junction bases left unmatched: 3. The CDR3, as DNA: TGCAGCGTTCCCACAGGGGACGAGCAGTACTTC. It encodes CSVPTGDEQYF.

Many counts were recorded for this clonotype. The chain links TRBV3-1 to TRBJ2-2, with 8 bases fitting TRBD1. V was clipped by 2 bases and J by 0 bases; unmatched bases: 5. This CDR3 comprises 17 residues. From germline, CDR1 is LGHDT and CDR2 YNNKEL (reference sequence). The CDR3 reads CASSQMAGQANTGELFF. CDR3 bases: TGTGCCAGCAGCCAAATGGCGGGACAGGCGAACACCGGGGAGCTGTTTTTT. Looking up the rest from reference TRBV3-1 and TRBJ2-2 gives the full variable domain: DTAVSQTPKYLVTQMGNDKSIKCEQNLGHDTMYWYKQDSKKFLKIMFSYNNKELIINETVPNRFSPKSPDKAHLNLHINSLELGDSAVYFCASSQMAGQANTGELFFGEGSRLTVL.

This clonotype was detected many times. This chain links TRBV19 with TRBJ1-5; weak D call: TRBD1 (5 bases). Germline V gene lookup returns CDR1 LNHDA and CDR2 SQIVND (reference sequence). This CDR3 region has 16 residues. V lost 7 bases, J lost 5 bases, and 21 bases lay in between. CDR3 nucleotides: TGTGCCAGTAATATTAAGCCGGGACGGATCTATCAGCCCCAGCATTTT. Translation: CASNIKPGRIYQPQHF. Variable domain in full (rest from reference TRBV19 and TRBJ1-5): DGGITQSPKYLFRKEGQNVTLSCEQNLNHDAMYWYRQDPGQGLRLIYYSQIVNDFQKGDIAEGYSVSREKKESFPLTVTSAQKNPTAFYLCASNIKPGRIYQPQHFGDGTRLSIL.

This clonotype was counted a few times. The rearrangement links TRBV20-1 to TRBJ1-6; 9 bases fit TRBD1. CDR1 DFQATT and CDR2 SNEGSKA come from the germline V gene (reference sequence). The ends lost 3 bases at V and 7 bases at J; junction bases unmatched: 7. This CDR3 comprises 15 residues. The DNA of the CDR3 is TGCAGTGCTAGCCGGCGGGGGACAGGGAATTCACCCCTCCACTTT. Its protein is CSASRRGTGNSPLHF.